The 19 T cell receptor beta chains below come from one sample, sequenced in a study of CD8+ T cells in alopecia areata. As to treatment: oral pan-JAK inhibitor, 5-10 mg twice daily. Extraction and reverse transcription of RNA yielded cDNA as the sequencing template. Assay used: immunoSEQ multiplex PCR; TCRdb lists only in-frame clones, some missing. Among about 120,000 clones listed, roughly 50% were seen once. The material sequenced was CD4+ T cells sorted from blood, taken at week 24, from a patient treated with tofacitinib. The source is a human donor with alopecia areata.

The chain joins TRBV6-5 to TRBJ1-1; D is uncertain. V dropped 2 bases and J dropped 0 bases, with 10 bases sitting between them. Germline values: CDR1 MNHEY, CDR2 SVGAGI. This CDR3 has 15 amino acids. CDR3 residues: CASSYGPEMNTEAFF. The CDR3 bases are TGTGCCAGCAGTTACGGTCCGGAGATGAACACTGAAGCTTTCTTT.

This chain uses TRBV13 with TRBJ2-7, with D uncertain. This CDR3 is 13 amino acids long. Trimming stripped 6 bases from V and 3 bases from J, with 12 bases between. Germline CDR1 reads PRHDT; CDR2 reads FYEKMQ (reference sequence). CDR3 bases: TGTGCCAGCAGACCAGGAAACGGCTACGAGCAGTACTTC. This translates into CASRPGNGYEQYF.

The rearrangement links TRBV9 to TRBJ1-6; unclear D gene. V was shortened by 0 bases and J by 5 bases, with 6 bases between the two germline ends. The CDR3 contains 14 residues. The V gene's germline CDR1 is SGDLS and CDR2 YYNGEE. The DNA for the CDR3 is TGTGCCAGCAGCGTAGCCGGGGATAATTCACCCCTCCACTTT. This gives the protein CASSVAGDNSPLHF.

This chain links TRBV7-2 with TRBJ1-3, with D perhaps matching TRBD1 (6 bases). CDR1 and CDR2 (germline): SGHTA, FQGNSA. The length of the CDR3 is 16 residues. Trimming shortened V by 3 bases and J by 1 base, and 13 bases separated the two germline ends. The CDR3 loop reads CASSFMTGGSGNTIYF. The CDR3 DNA reads TGTGCCAGCAGCTTCATGACAGGAGGTTCTGGAAACACCATATATTTT.

The CDR3 region has the DNA TGTGCCTGGAGCCGAACGGGACAGGGCGGTCAGCCCCAGCATTTT. Translation: CAWSRTGQGGQPQHF. The gene calls are TRBV30 and TRBJ1-5, with 9 bases lining up with TRBD1. CDR3 size: 15 residues. The germline V gene has CDR1 GTSNPN and CDR2 SVGIG (reference sequence). Trimming removed 3 bases from V and 6 bases from J; junction bases left unmatched: 9.

This chain connects TRBV30 to TRBJ1-2, with 9 nucleotides matching TRBD1. CDR1 is GTSNPN and CDR2 is SVGIG in the germline V gene (reference sequence). With 5 bases clipped from V and 8 bases from J, the junction kept 15 bases outside the gene matches. The CDR3 loop spans 15 amino acids. The CDR3 DNA sequence: TGTGCCTGGCAGACTCCGGGACAGGGCCTGGAAGGCTACACCTTC. Protein sequence: CAWQTPGQGLEGYTF.

The gene calls are TRBV25-1 and TRBJ1-2, with 7 bases identical to TRBD1. The germline V gene has CDR1 MGHDK and CDR2 SYGVNS. The CDR3 is made up of 14 amino acids. V was clipped by 5 bases and J by 8 bases; unmatched bases: 11. CDR3 sequence (DNA): TGTGCCAGCAGTACCGAGACAGGGTTAGGGGGCTACACCTTC. Translation: CASSTETGLGGYTF.

V and J are TRBV4-3 and TRBJ1-1, with 7 bases identical to TRBD1. In germline, CDR1 is LGHNA, CDR2 YSLEER. Trimming removed 0 bases from V and 6 bases from J; junction bases left unmatched: 7. CDR3 length: 15 residues. CDR3 protein: CASSQEHRGFAEAFF. The CDR3 DNA sequence: TGCGCCAGCAGCCAAGAGCACAGGGGATTCGCTGAAGCTTTCTTT.

The J gene is TRBJ1-6, the V gene TRBV27; possible D gene TRBD1, 6 bases. Germline values: CDR1 MNHEY, CDR2 SMNVEV (reference sequence). The CDR3 totals 15 residues. V lost 3 bases to trimming and J lost 8 bases, with 14 bases between them. This CDR3 reads CASSFNRAPDSPLHF. CDR3 sequence (DNA): TGTGCCAGCAGTTTTAACAGGGCGCCCGATTCACCCCTCCACTTT.

This clone was observed once. The chain employs TRBV13 and TRBJ2-1, with TRBD2 matching over 8 bases. Germline CDR1 PRHDT, CDR2 FYEKMQ (reference sequence). The CDR3 extends over 14 amino acids. The junction had 8 bases not matched to a gene; V was cut back by 5 bases and J by 8 bases. The CDR3 spells CASSPPAGADEQFF. Written as DNA, the CDR3 is TGTGCCAGCAGCCCCCCAGCGGGGGCCGATGAGCAGTTCTTC.

V usage is TRBV6-5 and J usage is TRBJ2-1, with 8 positions matching TRBD2. Germline trimming cut 6 bases from V and 4 bases from J; bases unmatched to any gene: 8. This CDR3 contains 15 residues. In germline, CDR1 is MNHEY, CDR2 SVGAGI. In DNA, the CDR3 is TGTGCCAGCAGGCATTCGGGGGGGCCGTACAATGAGCAGTTCTTC. Amino acids: CASRHSGGPYNEQFF.

This clone was observed a few times. V is TRBV4-1 and J is TRBJ2-2; 8 bases align to TRBD1. This CDR3 contains 15 residues. J was trimmed by 4 bases and V by 4 bases; bases with no gene match: 5. Germline CDR1 is MGHRA and CDR2 is YSYEKL. In DNA form, the CDR3 reads TGCGCCAGCAGCCCAGGGACAGGCGTCACCGGGGAGCTGTTTTTT. This encodes CASSPGTGVTGELFF.

In its sample, this clone was seen many times. The chain couples TRBV14 to TRBJ1-6; D call uncertain. Trimming took off 1 base at V and 7 bases at J, with 5 bases between the two ends. This CDR3 has 13 residues. Germline values: CDR1 SGHDN, CDR2 FVKESK. The CDR3 DNA follows: TGTGCCAGCAGCCAAGTACGGAATTCACCCCTCCACTTT. It encodes CASSQVRNSPLHF. The variable domain in full, with the rest retrieved from reference TRBV14 and TRBJ1-6, is EAGVTQFPSHSVIEKGQTVTLRCDPISGHDNLYWYRRVMGKEIKFLLHFVKESKQDESGMPNNRFLAERTGGTYSTLKVQPAELEDSGVYFCASSQVRNSPLHFGNGTRLTVT.

The rearrangement uses TRBV30 and TRBJ2-6; D might be TRBD1 or TRBD2, each matching 5 bases. Trimming pared 3 bases from V and 2 bases from J, leaving 8 bases between. The CDR3 has 14 amino acids. CDR1 is GTSNPN, CDR2 SVGIG, per germline (reference sequence). The DNA for the CDR3 is TGTGCCTGGAGGAGGGGAGCTGGGGCCAACGTCCTGACTTTC. Translation gives CAWRRGAGANVLTF.

V and J are TRBV6-1 and TRBJ2-1; the D is unclear. Germline V gene data show CDR1 as MNHNS and CDR2 as SASEGT. This CDR3 region has 12 residues. V was pared by 6 bases and J by 3 bases, with 6 bases between. CDR3 nucleotide sequence: TGTGCCAGCAGGACCTACTACAATGAGCAGTTCTTC. Its translation is CASRTYYNEQFF.

The chain carries TRBV15 and TRBJ2-1; TRBD1 might be the D (6 bases). Trimming cost V 3 bases and J 9 bases, with 12 bases left between them. Germline assignment: CDR1 LNHNV and CDR2 YYDKDF (reference sequence). The CDR3 spans 13 residues. The chain's CDR3 is CATSSFKGGEQFF. The CDR3 DNA follows: TGTGCCACCAGCAGTTTTAAAGGGGGTGAGCAGTTCTTC.

V gene TRBV2 combines with J gene TRBJ2-2, with 8 nucleotides matching TRBD1. This CDR3 has 14 residues. V trimming: 7 bases; J trimming: 4 bases; junction bases outside the gene matches: 5. From germline, CDR1 is SNHLY and CDR2 FYNNEI. CDR3 residues: CASTRTGPTGELFF. The CDR3 DNA reads as TGTGCCAGCACTAGGACAGGGCCCACCGGGGAGCTGTTTTTT.

This clone has a handful of counts. This chain joins TRBV5-1 and TRBJ2-5; D is ambiguous. The CDR3 contains 11 residues. Trimming left V 4 bases short and J 1 base short, with 2 bases between. Germline V gene sequence: CDR1 SGHRS, CDR2 YFSETQ. The CDR3 DNA is TGCGCCAGCAGCATCCAAGAGACCCAGTACTTC. This sequence encodes CASSIQETQYF. The entire variable domain, with the rest obtained from reference TRBV5-1 and TRBJ2-5, is as follows: KAGVTQTPRYLIKTRGQQVTLSCSPISGHRSVSWYQQTPGQGLQFLFEYFSETQRNKGNFPGRFSGRQFSNSRSEMNVSTLELGDSALYLCASSIQETQYFGPGTRLLVL.

CDR3 in amino acids: CAIRGVEGTQYF. The CDR3 nucleotides are TGTGCCATCAGAGGAGTCGAGGGGACCCAGTACTTC. This rearrangement joins TRBV10-3 to TRBJ2-5, with D perhaps matching TRBD2 (5 bases). The CDR3 length is 12 residues. Germline V gene data show CDR1 as ENHRY and CDR2 as SYGVKD. Between the trimmed V and J ends, which lost 6 bases and 7 bases, there was a span of 12 bases.